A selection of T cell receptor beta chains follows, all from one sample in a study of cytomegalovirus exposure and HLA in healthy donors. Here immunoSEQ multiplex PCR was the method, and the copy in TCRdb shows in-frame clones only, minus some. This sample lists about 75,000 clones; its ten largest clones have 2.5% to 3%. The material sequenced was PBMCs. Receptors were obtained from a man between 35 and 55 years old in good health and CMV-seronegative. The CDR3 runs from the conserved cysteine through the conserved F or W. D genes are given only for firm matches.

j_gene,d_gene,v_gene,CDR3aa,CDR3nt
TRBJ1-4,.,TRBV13,CASSLGPGSGVEKLFF,TGTGCCAGCAGCTTAGGCCCGGGGTCAGGGGTCGAAAAACTGTTTTTT
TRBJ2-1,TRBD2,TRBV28,CATTGGGGSYNEQFF,TGTGCCACCACGGGGGGCGGGGGGTCCTACAATGAGCAGTTCTTC
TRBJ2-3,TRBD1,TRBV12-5,CASGRRGTGYTDTQYF,TGTGCTAGTGGACGCCGCGGGACAGGATACACAGATACGCAGTATTTT
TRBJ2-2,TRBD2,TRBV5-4,CASRTGTSGGSNTGELFF,TGTGCCAGCAGGACCGGGACTAGCGGGGGATCGAACACCGGGGAGCTGTTTTTT
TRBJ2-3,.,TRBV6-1,CASSRTSDTQYF,TGTGCCAGCAGTCGGACATCCGATACGCAGTATTTT
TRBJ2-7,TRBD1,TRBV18,CASLPGTGVHEQYF,TGTGCCAGCTTACCCGGGACAGGGGTCCACGAGCAGTACTTC
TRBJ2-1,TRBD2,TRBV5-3,CARSPGGTSGVYNEQFF,TGTGCCAGAAGCCCGGGTGGGACTAGCGGGGTTTACAATGAGCAGTTCTTC
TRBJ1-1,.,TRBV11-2,CASSLGTGSLNTEAFF,TGTGCCAGCAGCTTAGGTACAGGGTCTCTTAACACTGAAGCTTTCTTT
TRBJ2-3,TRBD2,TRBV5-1,CASSLEITSGGKSTQYF,TGCGCCAGCAGCTTGGAAATTACTAGCGGGGGGAAGAGTACGCAGTATTTT
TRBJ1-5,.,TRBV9,CASSVGPGGGNQPQHF,TGTGCCAGCAGCGTAGGCCCGGGCGGGGGCAATCAGCCCCAGCATTTT
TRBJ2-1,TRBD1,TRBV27,CASSLDRGEQFF,TGTGCCAGCAGTCTCGACAGGGGTGAGCAGTTCTTC
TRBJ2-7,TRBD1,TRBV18,CASSVTGDSYEQYF,TGTGCCAGCTCAGTAACAGGGGACTCCTACGAGCAGTACTTC
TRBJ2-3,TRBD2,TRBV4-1,CASSTNVAGGQDTQYF,TGCGCCAGCAGCACAAACGTAGCGGGGGGGCAAGATACGCAGTATTTT
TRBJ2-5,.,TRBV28,CATRPGGKGQETQYF,TGTGCCACCCGCCCGGGGGGCAAGGGGCAAGAGACCCAGTACTTC
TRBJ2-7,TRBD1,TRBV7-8,CASSPRGLIYEQYF,TGTGCCAGCAGCCCCAGGGGGCTGATCTACGAGCAGTACTTC
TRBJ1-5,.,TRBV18,CASSPPGANQPQHF,TGTGCCAGCTCACCTCCAGGTGCCAATCAGCCCCAGCATTTT
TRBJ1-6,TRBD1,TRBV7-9,CASSPRGTENSPLHF,TGTGCCAGCAGCCCCAGGGGGACAGAAAATTCACCCCTCCACTTT
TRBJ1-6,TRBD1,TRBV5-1,CASRARSGTGGSSYNSPLHF,TGCGCCAGCAGGGCCAGAAGCGGGACAGGAGGTTCCTCCTATAATTCACCCCTCCACTTT
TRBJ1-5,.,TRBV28,CASSSSSGRFNQPQHF,TGTGCCAGCAGTTCGTCATCGGGGAGGTTTAATCAGCCCCAGCATTTT
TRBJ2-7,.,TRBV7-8,CASSPPQGSASYEQYF,TGTGCCAGCAGCCCCCCCCAGGGGTCCGCCTCCTACGAGCAGTACTTC
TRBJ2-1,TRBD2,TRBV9,CASSVGETSGESPYNEQFF,TGTGCCAGCAGCGTAGGGGAGACTAGCGGGGAATCCCCCTACAATGAGCAGTTCTTC
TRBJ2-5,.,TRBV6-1,CASSEPQGTQYF,TGTGCCAGCAGTGAACCGCAGGGGACCCAGTACTTC
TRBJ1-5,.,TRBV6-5,CASSTERNQPQHF,TGTGCCAGCTCGACGGAGAGGAATCAGCCCCAGCATTTT
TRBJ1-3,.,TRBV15,CATSRGVRPDGGNTIYF,TGTGCCACCAGCAGAGGGGTCAGGCCAGACGGTGGAAACACCATATATTTT
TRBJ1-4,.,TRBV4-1,CASSQVPVGGGEEKLFF,TGCGCCAGCAGCCAAGTCCCGGTGGGGGGAGGAGAGGAAAAACTGTTTTTT
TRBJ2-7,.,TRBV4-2,CASSLGGRSEQYF,TGTGCCAGCAGCCTTGGGGGCCGTTCCGAGCAGTACTTC
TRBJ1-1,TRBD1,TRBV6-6,CASTKDRVMNTEAFF,TGTGCCAGCACCAAGGACAGGGTGATGAACACTGAAGCTTTCTTT
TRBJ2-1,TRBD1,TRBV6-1,CASSVLLGTGYNEQFF,TGTGCCAGCAGTGTCCTTCTCGGGACAGGGTACAATGAGCAGTTCTTC
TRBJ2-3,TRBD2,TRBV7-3,CASSSTGTTSTDTQYF,TGTGCCAGCAGCTCTACCGGGACTACCAGCACAGATACGCAGTATTTT
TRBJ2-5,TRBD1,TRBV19,CASSHPGQGIETQYF,TGTGCCAGTAGTCACCCGGGACAGGGGATAGAGACCCAGTACTTC
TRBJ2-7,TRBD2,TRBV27,CASSSGLASYEQYF,TGTGCCAGCAGTTCCGGACTAGCGTCCTACGAGCAGTACTTC
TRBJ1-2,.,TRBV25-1,CASSADVHGYTF,TGTGCCAGCAGCGCAGATGTACATGGCTACACCTTC
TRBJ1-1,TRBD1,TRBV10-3,CAISEGDRVTEAFF,TGTGCCATCAGTGAGGGGGACAGGGTCACTGAAGCTTTCTTT
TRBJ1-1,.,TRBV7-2,CASSFQGNAEIEAFF,TGTGCCAGCAGCTTTCAGGGAAACGCGGAGATTGAAGCTTTCTTT
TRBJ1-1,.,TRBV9,CASKRLGGGTEAFF,TGTGCCAGCAAAAGGCTGGGGGGAGGCACTGAAGCTTTCTTT
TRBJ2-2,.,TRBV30,CAYLTGELFF,TGTGCCTATCTAACCGGGGAGCTGTTTTTT
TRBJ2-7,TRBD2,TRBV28,CASLKGGGAHEQYF,TGTGCCAGCCTCAAAGGCGGGGGGGCCCACGAGCAGTACTTC
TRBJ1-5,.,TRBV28,CASRGGPHQPQHF,TGTGCCAGCAGGGGGGGGCCGCATCAGCCCCAGCATTTT
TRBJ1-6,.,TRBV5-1,CASSFSSGAGDSPLHF,TGCGCCAGCAGCTTCTCCTCAGGCGCAGGGGATTCACCCCTCCACTTT
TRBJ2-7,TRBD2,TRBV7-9,CASSPTSGSYEQYF,TGTGCCAGCAGCCCGACTAGCGGCTCCTACGAGCAGTACTTC
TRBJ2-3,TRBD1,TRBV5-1,CASSHERGRKDTQYF,TGCGCCAGCAGCCATGAAAGGGGGCGTAAAGATACGCAGTATTTT
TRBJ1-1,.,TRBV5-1,CASSPTQGMNTEAFF,TGCGCCAGCAGCCCAACCCAGGGCATGAACACTGAAGCTTTCTTT
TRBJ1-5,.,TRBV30,CARSIQGGNQPQHF,TGTGCCCGGAGCATCCAAGGGGGTAATCAGCCCCAGCATTTT
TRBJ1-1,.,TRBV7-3,CASSPSGGASEAFF,TGTGCCAGCAGCCCCTCCGGGGGGGCAAGTGAAGCTTTCTTT
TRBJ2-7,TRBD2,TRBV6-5,CASSRLAGGSYEQYF,TGTGCCAGCAGCCGACTAGCGGGGGGCTCCTACGAGCAGTACTTC
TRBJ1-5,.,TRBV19,CASTDLYGNQPQHF,TGTGCCAGTACCGACTTATACGGCAATCAGCCCCAGCATTTT
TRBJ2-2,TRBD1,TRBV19,CASRTGLNTGELFF,TGTGCCAGTAGGACAGGGCTGAACACCGGGGAGCTGTTTTTT
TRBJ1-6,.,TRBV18,CASSLLEGGYNSPLHF,TGTGCCAGCTCCCTTCTGGAGGGCGGCTATAATTCACCCCTCCACTTT
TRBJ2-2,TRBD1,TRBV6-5,CASSYGDRVAGELFF,TGTGCCAGCAGTTACGGGGACAGGGTTGCCGGGGAGCTGTTTTTT
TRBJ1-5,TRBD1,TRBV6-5,CASSFDRVDQPQHF,TGTGCCAGCAGCTTCGACAGGGTGGATCAGCCCCAGCATTTT